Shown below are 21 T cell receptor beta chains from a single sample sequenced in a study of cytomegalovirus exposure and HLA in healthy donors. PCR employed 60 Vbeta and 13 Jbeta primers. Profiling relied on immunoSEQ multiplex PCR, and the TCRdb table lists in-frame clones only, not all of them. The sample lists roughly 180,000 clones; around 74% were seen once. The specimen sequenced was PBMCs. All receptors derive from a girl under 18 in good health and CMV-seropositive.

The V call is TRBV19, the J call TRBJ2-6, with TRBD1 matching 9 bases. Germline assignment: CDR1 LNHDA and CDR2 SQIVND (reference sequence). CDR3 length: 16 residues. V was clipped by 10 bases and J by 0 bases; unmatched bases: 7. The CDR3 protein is CATTGTGYSGANVLTF. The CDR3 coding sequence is TGTGCCACCACCGGGACAGGGTACTCTGGGGCCAACGTCCTGACTTTC.

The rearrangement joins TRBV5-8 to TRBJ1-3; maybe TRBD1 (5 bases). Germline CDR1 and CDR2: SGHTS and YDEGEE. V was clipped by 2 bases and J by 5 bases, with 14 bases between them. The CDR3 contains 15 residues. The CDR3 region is CASSLKTGSRNTIYF. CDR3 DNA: TGTGCCAGCAGCTTAAAAACAGGTTCTAGAAACACCATATATTTT.

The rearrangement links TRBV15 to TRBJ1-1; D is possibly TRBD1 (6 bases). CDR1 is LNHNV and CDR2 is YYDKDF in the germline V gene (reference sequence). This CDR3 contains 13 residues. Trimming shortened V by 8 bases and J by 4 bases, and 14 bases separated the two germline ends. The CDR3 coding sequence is TGTGCCACCTCGGGGGGCAGGGTCACTGAAGCTTTCTTT. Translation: CATSGGRVTEAFF. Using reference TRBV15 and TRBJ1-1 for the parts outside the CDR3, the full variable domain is DAMVIQNPRYQVTQFGKPVTLSCSQTLNHNVMYWYQQKSSQAPKLLFHYYDKDFNNEADTPDNFQSRRPNTSFCFLDIRSPGLGDTAMYLCATSGGRVTEAFFGQGTRLTVV.

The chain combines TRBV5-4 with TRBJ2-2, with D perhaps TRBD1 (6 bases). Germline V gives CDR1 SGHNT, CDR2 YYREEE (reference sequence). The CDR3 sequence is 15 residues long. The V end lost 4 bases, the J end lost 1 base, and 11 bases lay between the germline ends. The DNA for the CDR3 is TGTGCCAGCAGCCACAGGGTTAAGAACACCGGGGAGCTGTTTTTT. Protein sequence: CASSHRVKNTGELFF.

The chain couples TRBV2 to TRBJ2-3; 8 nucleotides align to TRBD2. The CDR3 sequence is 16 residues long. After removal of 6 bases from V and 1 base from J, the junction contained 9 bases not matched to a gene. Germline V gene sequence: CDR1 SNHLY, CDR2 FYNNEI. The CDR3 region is CASRGGTSRGTDTQYF. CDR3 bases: TGTGCCAGCAGGGGGGGGACTAGTCGGGGCACAGATACGCAGTATTTT.

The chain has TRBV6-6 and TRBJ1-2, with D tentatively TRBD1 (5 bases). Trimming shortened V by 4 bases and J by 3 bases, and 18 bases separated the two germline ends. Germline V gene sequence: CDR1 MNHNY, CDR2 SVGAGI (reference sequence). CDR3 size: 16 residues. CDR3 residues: CASSFTQAGSDYGYTF. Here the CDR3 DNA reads TGTGCCAGCAGTTTCACCCAGGCAGGGTCCGACTATGGCTACACCTTC.

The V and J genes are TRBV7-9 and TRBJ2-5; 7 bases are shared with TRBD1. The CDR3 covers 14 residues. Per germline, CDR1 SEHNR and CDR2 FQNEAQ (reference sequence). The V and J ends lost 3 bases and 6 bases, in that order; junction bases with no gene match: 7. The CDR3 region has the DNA TGTGCCAGCAGCTTTTCTGACAGGGCGAAGACCCAGTACTTC. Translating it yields CASSFSDRAKTQYF. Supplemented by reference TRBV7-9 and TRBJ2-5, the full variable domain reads DTGVSQNPRHKITKRGQNVTFRCDPISEHNRLYWYRQTLGQGPEFLTYFQNEAQLEKSRLLSDRFSAERPKGSFSTLEIQRTEQGDSAMYLCASSFSDRAKTQYFGPGTRLLVL.

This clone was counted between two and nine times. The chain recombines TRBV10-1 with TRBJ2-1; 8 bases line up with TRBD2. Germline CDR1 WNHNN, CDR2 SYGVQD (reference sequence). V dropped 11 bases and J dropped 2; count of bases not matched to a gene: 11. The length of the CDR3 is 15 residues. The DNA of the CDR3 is TGCGCCGGCCTGAGGCGGGGGGCCCCCTACAATGAGCAGTTCTTC. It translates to CAGLRRGAPYNEQFF.

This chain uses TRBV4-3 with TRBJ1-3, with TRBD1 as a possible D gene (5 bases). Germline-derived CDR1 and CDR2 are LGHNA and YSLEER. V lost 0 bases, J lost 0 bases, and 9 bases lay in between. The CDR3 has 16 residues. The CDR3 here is CASSQDHRSSGNTIYF. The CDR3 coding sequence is TGCGCCAGCAGCCAAGATCACAGGAGCTCTGGAAACACCATATATTTT.

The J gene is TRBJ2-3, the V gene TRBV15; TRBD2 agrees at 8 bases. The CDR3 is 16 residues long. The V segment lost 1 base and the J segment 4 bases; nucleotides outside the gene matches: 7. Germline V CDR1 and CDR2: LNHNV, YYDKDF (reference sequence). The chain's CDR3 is CATSRGRSRGADTQYF. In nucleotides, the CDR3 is TGTGCCACCAGCAGAGGAAGGTCGCGGGGGGCAGATACGCAGTATTTT.

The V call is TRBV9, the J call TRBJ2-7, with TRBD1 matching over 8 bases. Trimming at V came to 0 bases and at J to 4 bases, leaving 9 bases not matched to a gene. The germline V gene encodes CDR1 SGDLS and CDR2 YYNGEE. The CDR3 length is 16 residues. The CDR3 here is CASSVATSGGEYEQYF. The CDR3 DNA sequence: TGTGCCAGCAGCGTAGCTACGTCAGGGGGCGAGTACGAGCAGTACTTC.

CDR3 loop: CAIRDSSYEQYF. The CDR3 DNA reads as TGTGCCATCAGAGACAGCTCCTACGAGCAGTACTTC. The gene calls are TRBV10-3 and TRBJ2-7; a weak D match, TRBD1 (5 bases). The V and J ends lost 6 bases and 0 bases respectively, with 6 bases between them. CDR3 length: 12 residues. Germline V gene lookup returns CDR1 ENHRY and CDR2 SYGVKD.

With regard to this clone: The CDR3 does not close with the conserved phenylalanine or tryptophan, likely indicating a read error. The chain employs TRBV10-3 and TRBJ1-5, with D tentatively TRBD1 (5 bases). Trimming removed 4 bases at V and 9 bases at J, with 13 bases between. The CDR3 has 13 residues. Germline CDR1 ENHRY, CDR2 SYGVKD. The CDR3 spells CAISGGRVTPQHL. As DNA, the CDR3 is TGTGCCATCAGTGGGGGCAGGGTGACGCCCCAGCATCTT.

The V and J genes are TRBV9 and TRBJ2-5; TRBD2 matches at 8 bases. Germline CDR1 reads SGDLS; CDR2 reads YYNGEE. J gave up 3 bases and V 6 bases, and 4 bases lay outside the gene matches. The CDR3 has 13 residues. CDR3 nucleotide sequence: TGTGCCAGCACGACTAGCGCCGAAGAGACCCAGTACTTC. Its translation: CASTTSAEETQYF.

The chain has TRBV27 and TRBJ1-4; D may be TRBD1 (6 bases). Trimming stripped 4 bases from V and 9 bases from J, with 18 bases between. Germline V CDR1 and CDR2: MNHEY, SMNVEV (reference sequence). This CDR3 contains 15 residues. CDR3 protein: CASSSGQSPIQKLFF. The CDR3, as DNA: TGTGCCAGCAGTTCTGGACAGTCTCCTATTCAAAAACTGTTTTTT.

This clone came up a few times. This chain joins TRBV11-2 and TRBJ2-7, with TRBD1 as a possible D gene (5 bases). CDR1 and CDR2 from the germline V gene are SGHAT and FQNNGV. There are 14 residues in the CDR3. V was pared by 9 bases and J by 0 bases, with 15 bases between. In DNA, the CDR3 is TGTGCCAGTCTGTGGGGCCAAGCCTCCTACGAGCAGTACTTC. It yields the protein CASLWGQASYEQYF. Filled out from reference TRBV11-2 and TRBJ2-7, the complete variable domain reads EAGVAQSPRYKIIEKRQSVAFWCNPISGHATLYWYQQILGQGPKLLIQFQNNGVVDDSQLPKDRFSAERLKGVDSTLKIQPAKLEDSAVYLCASLWGQASYEQYFGPGTRLTVT.

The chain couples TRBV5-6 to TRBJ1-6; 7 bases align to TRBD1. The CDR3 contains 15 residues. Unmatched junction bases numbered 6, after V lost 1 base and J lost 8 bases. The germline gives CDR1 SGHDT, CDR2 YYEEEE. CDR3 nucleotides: TGTGCCAGCAGCTTGTACCGGCAGGGGGATTCACCCCTCCACTTT. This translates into CASSLYRQGDSPLHF.

The CDR3 sequence is CASSEYRGTYTF. The DNA for the CDR3 is TGTGCCAGCAGTGAATACAGGGGTACCTACACCTTC. The J gene is TRBJ1-2, the V gene TRBV27; 7 nucleotides align to TRBD1. The V segment lost 5 bases and the J segment 10 bases; nucleotides outside the gene matches: 7. The germline V gene encodes CDR1 MNHEY and CDR2 SMNVEV (reference sequence). CDR3 length: 12 residues.

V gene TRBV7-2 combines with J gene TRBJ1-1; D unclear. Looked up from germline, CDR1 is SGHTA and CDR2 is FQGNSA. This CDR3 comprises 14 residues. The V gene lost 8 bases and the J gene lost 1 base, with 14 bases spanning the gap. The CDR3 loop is CASAKTGSNTEAFF. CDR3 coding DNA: TGTGCCAGCGCTAAAACGGGGTCGAACACTGAAGCTTTCTTT.

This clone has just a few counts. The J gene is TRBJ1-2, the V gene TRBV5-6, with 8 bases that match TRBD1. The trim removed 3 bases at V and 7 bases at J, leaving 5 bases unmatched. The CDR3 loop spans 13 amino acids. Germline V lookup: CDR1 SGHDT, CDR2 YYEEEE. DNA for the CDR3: TGTGCCAGCAGCTCGACAGGGGTGGGTGGCTACACCTTC. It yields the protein CASSSTGVGGYTF.

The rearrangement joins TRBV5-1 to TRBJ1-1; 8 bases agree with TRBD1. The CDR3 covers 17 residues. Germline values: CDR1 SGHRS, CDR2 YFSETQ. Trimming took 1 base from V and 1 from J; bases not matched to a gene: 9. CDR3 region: CASSLSRGLDRNTEAFF. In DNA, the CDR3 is TGCGCCAGCAGCTTGAGCAGGGGGCTTGATAGGAACACTGAAGCTTTCTTT.